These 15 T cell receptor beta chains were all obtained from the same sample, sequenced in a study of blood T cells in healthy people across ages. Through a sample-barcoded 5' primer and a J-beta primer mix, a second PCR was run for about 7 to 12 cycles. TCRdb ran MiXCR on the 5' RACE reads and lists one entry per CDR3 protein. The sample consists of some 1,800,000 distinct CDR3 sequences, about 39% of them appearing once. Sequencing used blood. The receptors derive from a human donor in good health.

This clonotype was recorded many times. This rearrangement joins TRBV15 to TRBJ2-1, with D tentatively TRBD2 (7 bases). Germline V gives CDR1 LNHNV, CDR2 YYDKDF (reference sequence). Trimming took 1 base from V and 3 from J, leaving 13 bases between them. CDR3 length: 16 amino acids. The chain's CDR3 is CATSRAGRGGYNEQFF. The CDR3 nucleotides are TGTGCCACCAGCAGAGCAGGGAGGGGGGGCTACAATGAGCAGTTCTTC.

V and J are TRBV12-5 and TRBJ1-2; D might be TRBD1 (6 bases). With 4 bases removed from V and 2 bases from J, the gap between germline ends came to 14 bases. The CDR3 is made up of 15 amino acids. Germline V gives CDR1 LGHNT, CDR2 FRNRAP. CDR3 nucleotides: TGTGCTAGTGGTTCCCCCAGGGGAACCAACTATGGCTACACCTTC. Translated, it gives CASGSPRGTNYGYTF. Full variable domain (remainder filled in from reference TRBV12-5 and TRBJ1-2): DARVTQTPRHKVTEMGQEVTMRCQPILGHNTVFWYRQTMMQGLELLAYFRNRAPLDDSGMPKDRFSAEMPDATLATLKIQPSEPRDSAVYFCASGSPRGTNYGYTFGSGTRLTVV.

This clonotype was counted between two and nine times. The CDR3 spells CASSLDPAQSSYNEQFF. In DNA form, the CDR3 reads TGCGCCAGCAGCTTGGATCCGGCGCAGAGCTCCTACAATGAGCAGTTCTTC. The chain links TRBV5-1 to TRBJ2-1; D gene uncertain. V dropped 0 bases and J dropped 0 bases, with 13 bases sitting between them. Germline loops: CDR1 SGHRS, CDR2 YFSETQ. The CDR3 is 17 residues long.

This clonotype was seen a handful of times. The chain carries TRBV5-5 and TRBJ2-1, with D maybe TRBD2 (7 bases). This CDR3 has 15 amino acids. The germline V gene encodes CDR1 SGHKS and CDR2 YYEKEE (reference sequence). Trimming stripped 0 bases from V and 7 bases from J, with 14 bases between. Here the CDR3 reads CASSLVRGGANEQFF. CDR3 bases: TGTGCCAGCAGCTTGGTACGTGGGGGGGCAAATGAGCAGTTCTTC.

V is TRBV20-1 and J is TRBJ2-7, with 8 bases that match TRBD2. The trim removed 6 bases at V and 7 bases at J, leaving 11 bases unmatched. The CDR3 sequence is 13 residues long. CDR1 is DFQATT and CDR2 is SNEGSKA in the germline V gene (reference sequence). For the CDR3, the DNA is TGCAGTGCCGGGAGGGGGTTCGGGAGTGAGCAGTACTTC. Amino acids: CSAGRGFGSEQYF.

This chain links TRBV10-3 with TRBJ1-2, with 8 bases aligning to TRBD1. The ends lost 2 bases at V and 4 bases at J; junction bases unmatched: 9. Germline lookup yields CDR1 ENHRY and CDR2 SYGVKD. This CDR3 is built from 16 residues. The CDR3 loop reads CAISEPDRGYRYGYTF. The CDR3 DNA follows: TGTGCCATCAGTGAGCCCGACAGGGGATACCGCTATGGCTACACCTTC.

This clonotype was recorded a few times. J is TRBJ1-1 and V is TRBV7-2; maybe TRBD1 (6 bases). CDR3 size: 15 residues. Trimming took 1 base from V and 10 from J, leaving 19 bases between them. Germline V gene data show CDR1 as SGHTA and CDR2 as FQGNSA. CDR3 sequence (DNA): TGTGCCAGCAGCTTAGGGGTAGGGGGGCGACGTCGAGCTTTCTTT. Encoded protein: CASSLGVGGRRRAFF.

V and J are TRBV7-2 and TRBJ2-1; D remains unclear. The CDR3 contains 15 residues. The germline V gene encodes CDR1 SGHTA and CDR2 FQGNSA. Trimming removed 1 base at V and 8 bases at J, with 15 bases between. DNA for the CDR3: TGTGCCAGCAGCTTAGGGGAAGTCACCGTCCATGAGCAGTTCTTC. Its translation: CASSLGEVTVHEQFF. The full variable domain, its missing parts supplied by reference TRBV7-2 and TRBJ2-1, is GAGVSQSPSNKVTEKGKDVELRCDPISGHTALYWYRQSLGQGLEFLIYFQGNSAPDKSGLPSDRFSAERTGGSVSTLTIQRTQQEDSAVYLCASSLGEVTVHEQFFGPGTRLTVL.

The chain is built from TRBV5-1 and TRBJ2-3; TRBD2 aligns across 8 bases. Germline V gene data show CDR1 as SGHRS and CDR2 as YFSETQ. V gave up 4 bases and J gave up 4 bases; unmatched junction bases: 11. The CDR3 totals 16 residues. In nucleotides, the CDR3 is TGCGCCAGCAGCGGCCTACTAGCGGCCTCCCCAGATACGCAGTATTTT. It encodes CASSGLLAASPDTQYF.

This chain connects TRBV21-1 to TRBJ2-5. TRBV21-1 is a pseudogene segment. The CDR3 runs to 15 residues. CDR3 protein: CASSKARPRSETQYF. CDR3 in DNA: TGTGCCAGCAGCAAAGCGCGGCCTAGATCGGAGACCCAGTACTTC.

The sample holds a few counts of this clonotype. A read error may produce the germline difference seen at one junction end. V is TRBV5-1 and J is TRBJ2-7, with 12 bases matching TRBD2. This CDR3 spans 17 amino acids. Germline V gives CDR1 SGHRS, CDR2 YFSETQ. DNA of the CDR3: TGCGCCAGCAGCTACACTAGCGGGGGGTCGAGCTCCTACGAGCGGTACTTC. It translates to CASSYTSGGSSSYERYF.

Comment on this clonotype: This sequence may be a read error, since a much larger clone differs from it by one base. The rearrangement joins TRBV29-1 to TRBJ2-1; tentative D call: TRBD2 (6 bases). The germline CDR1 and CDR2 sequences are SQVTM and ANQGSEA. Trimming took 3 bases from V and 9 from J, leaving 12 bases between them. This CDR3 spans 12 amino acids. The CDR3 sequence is CSVDMGGGEQFF. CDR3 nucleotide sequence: TGCAGCGTTGATATGGGGGGTGGTGAGCAGTTCTTC.

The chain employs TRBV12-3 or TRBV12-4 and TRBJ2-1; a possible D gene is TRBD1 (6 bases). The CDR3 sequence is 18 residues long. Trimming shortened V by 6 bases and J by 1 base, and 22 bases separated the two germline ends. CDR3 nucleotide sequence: TGTGCCAGCAGCTGGTCAGAGGGGGAGTTAGGTTCCTACAATGAGCAGTTCTTC. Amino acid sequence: CASSWSEGELGSYNEQFF.

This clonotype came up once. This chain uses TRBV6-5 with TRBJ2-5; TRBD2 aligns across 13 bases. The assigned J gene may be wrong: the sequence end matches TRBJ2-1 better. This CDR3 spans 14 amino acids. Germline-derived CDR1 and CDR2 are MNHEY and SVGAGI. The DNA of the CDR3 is TGTGCCAGCAGGGGACTAGCGGGGAAAGAGACCCAGTTCTTC. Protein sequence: CASRGLAGKETQFF.

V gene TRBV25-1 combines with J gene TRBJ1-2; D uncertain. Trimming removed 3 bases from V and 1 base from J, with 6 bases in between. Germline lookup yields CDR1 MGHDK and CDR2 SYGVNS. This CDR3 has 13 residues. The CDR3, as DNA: TGTGCCAGCAGTGAGGTGTTTAACTATGGCTACACCTTC. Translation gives CASSEVFNYGYTF.